Presented here are 15 T cell receptor beta chains from one specimen sequenced in a study of shared clonotypes between healthy human individuals. Some clones are missing from TCRdb's copy, which holds only in-frame ones; the method was immunoSEQ multiplex PCR. The sample has about 2.5 million clones, around 93% seen once. The sequenced sample consisted of naive CD4+ T cells from PBMCs. The subset is: CD45RA+ positively selected. The receptors come from a man aged 18 to 30 in good health. Some clones in this sample may be carry-over from other donors' samples.

V is TRBV2 and J is TRBJ1-4; D unclear. V was shortened by 9 bases and J by 3 bases, with 11 bases between the two germline ends. The CDR3 is 13 residues long. Per the germline V gene, CDR1 is SNHLY and CDR2 is FYNNEI. CDR3 protein: CASTRGPNEKLFF. In nucleotides, the CDR3 is TGTGCCAGTACCCGTGGACCTAATGAAAAACTGTTTTTT.

This rearrangement joins TRBV2 to TRBJ2-2; D tentatively reads TRBD1 or TRBD2 (6 bases each). CDR1 and CDR2 (germline): SNHLY, FYNNEI. V lost 6 bases, J lost 6 bases, and 8 bases lay in between. The CDR3 spans 12 residues. The CDR3 DNA reads TGTGCCAGCAGGGAGGGGGCCGGGGAGCTGTTTTTT. It translates to CASREGAGELFF.

The rearrangement links TRBV19 to TRBJ1-2; 8 positions match TRBD1. The CDR3 length is 14 residues. Trimming cost V 5 bases and J 6 bases; bases outside gene matches: 8. CDR1 and CDR2 (germline): LNHDA, SQIVND (reference sequence). The CDR3 DNA is TGTGCCAGTAGTCCAAGGACAGGGCCCAATGGCTACACCTTC. It specifies CASSPRTGPNGYTF.

The V gene is TRBV7-5, the J gene TRBJ2-7. TRBV7-5 is marked as a pseudogene. The length of the CDR3 is 16 residues. CDR3 bases: TGTGTCAGAAGCTTAGTTTTGGGCCGACTCAATTACGAGCAGTACTTC. Its translation is CVRSLVLGRLNYEQYF.

The V gene is TRBV5-6, the J gene TRBJ2-3; D not resolved. Germline-derived CDR1 and CDR2 are SGHDT and YYEEEE. This CDR3 has 12 residues. V lost 2 bases and J 3 bases, leaving 4 bases between the germline ends. The DNA of the CDR3 is TGTGCCAGCAGCTTTACAACAGATACGCAGTATTTT. It yields the protein CASSFTTDTQYF.

The gene calls are TRBV19 and TRBJ1-4, with a tentative D call TRBD1 (5 bases). Germline V gene sequence: CDR1 LNHDA, CDR2 SQIVND (reference sequence). The V end lost 2 bases, the J end lost 7 bases, and 14 bases lay between the germline ends. The CDR3 sequence is 15 residues long. The CDR3 nucleotides read TGTGCCAGTAGTATAAATTGGGGGGGAGGTGAAAAACTGTTTTTT. Residues: CASSINWGGGEKLFF.

The gene calls are TRBV7-6 and TRBJ2-2; 7 bases agree with TRBD2. Germline V gives CDR1 SGHVS, CDR2 FNYEAQ. This CDR3 contains 16 residues. Unmatched junction bases numbered 12, after V lost 5 bases and J lost 6 bases. CDR3 nucleotides: TGTGCCAGCAGCCGGGTGCGGGAGAAAGGGGCCGGGGAGCTGTTTTTT. Translated: CASSRVREKGAGELFF.

The rearrangement uses TRBV6-1 and TRBJ2-1; the D gene is possibly TRBD1 (5 bases). Deletions cut 8 bases from V and 8 bases from J, with 19 bases between. CDR1 MNHNS and CDR2 SASEGT come from the germline V gene. The CDR3 has 14 residues. CDR3 in amino acids: CASLRTGNNDEQFF. CDR3 nucleotide sequence: TGTGCCAGCTTACGTACAGGTAATAACGATGAGCAGTTCTTC.

Comment on this clone: The same CDR3 is also encoded by other DNA sequences in this sample. DNA of the CDR3: TGTGCCAGCAGCGTAGCAGGGGACTACTACAATGAGCAGTTCTTC. This sequence encodes CASSVAGDYYNEQFF. The V call is TRBV9, the J call TRBJ2-1, with D possibly matching TRBD2 (7 bases). The germline CDR1 and CDR2 sequences are SGDLS and YYNGEE. The V and J ends lost 0 bases and 3 bases respectively, with 10 bases between them. The CDR3 is 15 amino acids. Drawing the rest from reference TRBV9 and TRBJ2-1, the complete variable domain is DSGVTQTPKHLITATGQRVTLRCSPRSGDLSVYWYQQSLDQGLQFLIQYYNGEERAKGNILERFSAQQFPDLHSELNLSSLELGDSALYFCASSVAGDYYNEQFFGPGTRLTVL.

This clone came up once. V and J are TRBV10-3 and TRBJ1-2; the D gene is possibly TRBD1 (5 bases). Germline lookup yields CDR1 ENHRY and CDR2 SYGVKD. Trimming removed 0 bases at V and 3 bases at J, with 11 bases between. The CDR3 is 15 residues long. The CDR3 DNA reads as TGTGCCATCAGTGAGTCTAAGACAGTTGACTATGGCTACACCTTC. Protein product: CAISESKTVDYGYTF.

This clone was counted once. This chain joins TRBV10-1 and TRBJ1-3, with D unclear. This CDR3 spans 12 amino acids. The V gene's germline CDR1 is WNHNN and CDR2 SYGVQD (reference sequence). The ends were cut back, 6 bases at V and 10 bases at J, with 13 bases in the middle. The CDR3 reads CASSPNRGTIYF. CDR3 bases: TGCGCCAGCAGCCCCAACCGTGGGACCATATATTTT.

The CDR3 region has the DNA TGTGCCAGCAGTGCCGGAGGACTAGCGGGAGCTGTTGAATCCTACGAGCAGTACTTC. This translates into CASSAGGLAGAVESYEQYF. The V call is TRBV28, the J call TRBJ2-7; 13 positions agree with TRBD2. Germline loops: CDR1 MDHEN, CDR2 SYDVKM. V was clipped by 5 bases and J by 1 base; unmatched bases: 14. This CDR3 comprises 19 residues.

The chain links TRBV9 to TRBJ1-2, with a tentative D call TRBD1 (5 bases). The CDR3 is made up of 13 amino acids. The V gene's germline CDR1 is SGDLS and CDR2 YYNGEE. Trimming left V 0 bases short and J 8 bases short, with 11 bases between. CDR3 DNA sequence: TGTGCCAGCAGCGTAGTGGGGGTGTTCGGCTACACCTTC. Residues: CASSVVGVFGYTF.

The chain couples TRBV2 to TRBJ1-1; D unclear. Trimming removed 4 bases at V and 1 base at J, with 7 bases between. The CDR3 is made up of 13 amino acids. Germline V gives CDR1 SNHLY, CDR2 FYNNEI. As DNA, the CDR3 is TGTGCCAGCAGTGGGGCCGCGAACACTGAAGCTTTCTTT. It codes for CASSGAANTEAFF.

The J gene is TRBJ2-1, the V gene TRBV6-6; D is ambiguous. CDR3 length: 12 amino acids. Germline assignment: CDR1 MNHNY and CDR2 SVGAGI (reference sequence). The germline V and J ends were trimmed by 0 bases and 10 bases, with 7 bases remaining between them. CDR3 sequence reads: CASSYSGREQFF. For the CDR3, the DNA is TGTGCCAGCAGTTACTCTGGTAGAGAGCAGTTCTTC.